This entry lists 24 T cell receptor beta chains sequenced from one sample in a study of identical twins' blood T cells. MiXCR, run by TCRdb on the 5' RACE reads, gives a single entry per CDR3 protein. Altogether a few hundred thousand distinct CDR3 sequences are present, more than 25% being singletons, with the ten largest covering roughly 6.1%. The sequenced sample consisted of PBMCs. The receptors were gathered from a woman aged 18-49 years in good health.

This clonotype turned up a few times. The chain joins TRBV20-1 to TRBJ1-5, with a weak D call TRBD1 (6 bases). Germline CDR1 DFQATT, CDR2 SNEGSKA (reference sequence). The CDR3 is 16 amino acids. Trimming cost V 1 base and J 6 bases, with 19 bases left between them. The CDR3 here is CSARVFSGDGGQPQHF. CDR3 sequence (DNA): TGCAGTGCTAGAGTTTTTTCAGGGGACGGTGGTCAGCCCCAGCATTTT.

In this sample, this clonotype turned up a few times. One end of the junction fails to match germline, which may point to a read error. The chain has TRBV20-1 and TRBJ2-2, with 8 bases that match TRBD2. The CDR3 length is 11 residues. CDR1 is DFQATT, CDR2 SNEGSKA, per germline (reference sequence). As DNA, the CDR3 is TGCAGTGCTAGAGATCGCGGGAGGACCAGTTTT. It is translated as CSARDRGRTSF.

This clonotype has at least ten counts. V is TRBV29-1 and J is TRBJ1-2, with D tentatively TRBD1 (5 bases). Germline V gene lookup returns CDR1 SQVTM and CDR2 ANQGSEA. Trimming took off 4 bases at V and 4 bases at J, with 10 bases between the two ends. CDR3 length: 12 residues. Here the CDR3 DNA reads TGCAGCGTTGGAGACAGCTTCTATGGCTACACCTTC. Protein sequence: CSVGDSFYGYTF.

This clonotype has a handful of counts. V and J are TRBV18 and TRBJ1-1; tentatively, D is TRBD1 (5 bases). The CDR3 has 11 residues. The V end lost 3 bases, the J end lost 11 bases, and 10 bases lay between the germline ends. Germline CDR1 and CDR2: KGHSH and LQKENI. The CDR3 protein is CASSPQGRAFF. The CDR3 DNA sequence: TGTGCCAGCTCACCCCAGGGACGGGCTTTCTTT.

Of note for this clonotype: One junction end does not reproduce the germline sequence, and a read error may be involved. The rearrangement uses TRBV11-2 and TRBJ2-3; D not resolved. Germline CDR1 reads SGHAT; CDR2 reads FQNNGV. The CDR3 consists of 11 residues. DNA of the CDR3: TGTGCCAGCCGCTTAACCAGTACGCAGTATTTT. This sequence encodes CASRLTSTQYF.

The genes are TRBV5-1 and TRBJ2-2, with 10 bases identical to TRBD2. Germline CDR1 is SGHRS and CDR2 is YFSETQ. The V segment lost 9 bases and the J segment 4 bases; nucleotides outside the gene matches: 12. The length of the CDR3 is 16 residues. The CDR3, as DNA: TGCGCCACCAGGCCTCCTAGCGGGAGAAGCACCGGGGAGCTGTTTTTT. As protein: CATRPPSGRSTGELFF.

CDR3 DNA: TGTGCCACCAGTGATGCCGGGACAGATGAGACCCAGTACTTC. It is translated as CATSDAGTDETQYF. The gene calls are TRBV24-1 and TRBJ2-5; TRBD1 aligns across 7 bases. The germline V gene has CDR1 KGHDR and CDR2 SFDVKD. The CDR3 consists of 14 residues. With V trimmed by 3 bases and J by 5 bases, 5 bases remained unmatched.

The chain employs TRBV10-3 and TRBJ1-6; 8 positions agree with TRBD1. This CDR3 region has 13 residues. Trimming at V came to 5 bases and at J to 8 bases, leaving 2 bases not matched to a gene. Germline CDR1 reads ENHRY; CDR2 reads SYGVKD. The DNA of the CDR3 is TGTGCCATCAGTCAGGGGGCGGATTCACCCCTCCACTTT. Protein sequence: CAISQGADSPLHF.

In DNA, the CDR3 is TGCAGTGCGGAACAGGGGGCAAACACTGAAGCTTTCTTT. Its translation: CSAEQGANTEAFF. The chain joins TRBV20-1 to TRBJ1-1; 9 bases line up with TRBD1. V lost 6 bases and J lost 2; bases outside the gene matches: 4. The V gene's germline CDR1 is DFQATT and CDR2 SNEGSKA (reference sequence). This CDR3 is built from 13 residues.

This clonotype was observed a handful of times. CDR3 coding DNA: TGCGCCAGCAGCCCCGGGACGCGGGCTTACTCTTTAGACTATGGCTACACCTTC. Its protein product is CASSPGTRAYSLDYGYTF. The chain has TRBV4-1 and TRBJ1-2; perhaps TRBD1 as D (5 bases). The CDR3 is made up of 18 amino acids. Trimming removed 4 bases from V and 3 bases from J, with 24 bases in between. Germline V gives CDR1 MGHRA, CDR2 YSYEKL.

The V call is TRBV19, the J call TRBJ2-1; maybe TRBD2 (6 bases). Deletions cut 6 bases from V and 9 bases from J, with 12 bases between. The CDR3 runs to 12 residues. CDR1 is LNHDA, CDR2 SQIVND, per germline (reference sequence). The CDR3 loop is CASRGTYGEQFF. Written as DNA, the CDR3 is TGTGCCAGTAGGGGGACTTATGGTGAGCAGTTCTTC. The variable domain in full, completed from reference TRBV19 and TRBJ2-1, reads DGGITQSPKYLFRKEGQNVTLSCEQNLNHDAMYWYRQDPGQGLRLIYYSQIVNDFQKGDIAEGYSVSREKKESFPLTVTSAQKNPTAFYLCASRGTYGEQFFGPGTRLTVL.

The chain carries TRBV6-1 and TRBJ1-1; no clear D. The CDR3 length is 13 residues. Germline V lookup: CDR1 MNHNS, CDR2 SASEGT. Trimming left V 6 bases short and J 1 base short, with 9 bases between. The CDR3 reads CASRGIENTEAFF. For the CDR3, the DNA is TGTGCCAGCAGGGGGATAGAGAACACTGAAGCTTTCTTT.

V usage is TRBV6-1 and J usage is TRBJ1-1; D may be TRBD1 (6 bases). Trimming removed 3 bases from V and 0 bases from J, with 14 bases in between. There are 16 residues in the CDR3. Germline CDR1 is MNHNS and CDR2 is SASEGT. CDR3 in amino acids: CASSDEGGRLNTEAFF. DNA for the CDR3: TGTGCCAGCAGTGATGAGGGGGGCAGACTGAACACTGAAGCTTTCTTT.

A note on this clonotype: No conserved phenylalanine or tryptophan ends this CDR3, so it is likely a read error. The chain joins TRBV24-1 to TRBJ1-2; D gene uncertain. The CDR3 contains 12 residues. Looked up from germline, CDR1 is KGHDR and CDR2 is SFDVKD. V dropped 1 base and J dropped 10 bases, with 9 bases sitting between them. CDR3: CATSDLLGNYTL. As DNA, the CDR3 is TGTGCCACCAGTGATTTATTGGGGAACTACACCTTA.

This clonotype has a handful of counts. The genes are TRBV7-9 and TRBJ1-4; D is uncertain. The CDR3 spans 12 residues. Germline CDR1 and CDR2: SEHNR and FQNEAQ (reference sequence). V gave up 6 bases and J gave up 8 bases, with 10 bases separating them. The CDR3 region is CASSQRSEKLFF. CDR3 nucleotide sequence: TGTGCCAGCAGTCAACGCTCAGAAAAACTGTTTTTT.

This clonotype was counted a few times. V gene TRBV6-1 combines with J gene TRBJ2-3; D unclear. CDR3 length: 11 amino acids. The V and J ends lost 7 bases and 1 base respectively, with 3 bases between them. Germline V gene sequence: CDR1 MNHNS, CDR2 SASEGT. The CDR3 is CASMRTDTQYF. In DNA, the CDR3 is TGTGCCAGCATGCGCACAGATACGCAGTATTTT.

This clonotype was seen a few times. The CDR3 region has the DNA TGCGCCAGCAGCATCACAGGGATGAATGAGCAGTTCTTC. It is translated as CASSITGMNEQFF. The chain combines TRBV5-1 with TRBJ2-1; maybe TRBD1 (6 bases). The CDR3 covers 13 residues. CDR1 is SGHRS and CDR2 is YFSETQ in the germline V gene. The V and J ends lost 4 bases and 7 bases respectively, with 12 bases between them.

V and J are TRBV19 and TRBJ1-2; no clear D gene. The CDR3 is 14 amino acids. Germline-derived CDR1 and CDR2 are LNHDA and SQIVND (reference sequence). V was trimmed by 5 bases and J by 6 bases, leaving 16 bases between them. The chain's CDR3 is CASSPRLYGDGYTF. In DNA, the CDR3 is TGTGCCAGTAGTCCCCGACTCTATGGGGATGGCTACACCTTC. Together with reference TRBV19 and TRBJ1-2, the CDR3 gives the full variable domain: DGGITQSPKYLFRKEGQNVTLSCEQNLNHDAMYWYRQDPGQGLRLIYYSQIVNDFQKGDIAEGYSVSREKKESFPLTVTSAQKNPTAFYLCASSPRLYGDGYTFGSGTRLTVV.

The CDR3 DNA is TGCAGTGCTAGAAGACCTAGCATCAGGAATGAGCAGTTCTTC. Translating it yields CSARRPSIRNEQFF. This sequence joins TRBV20-1 and TRBJ2-1; TRBD2 is a possible D gene (5 bases). Germline V gives CDR1 DFQATT, CDR2 SNEGSKA (reference sequence). The CDR3 is made up of 14 amino acids. Trimming took 2 bases from V and 7 from J, leaving 15 bases between them.

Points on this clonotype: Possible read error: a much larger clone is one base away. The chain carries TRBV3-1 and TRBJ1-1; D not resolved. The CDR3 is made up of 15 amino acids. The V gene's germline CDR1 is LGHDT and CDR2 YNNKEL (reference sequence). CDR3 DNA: TGTGCCAGCAGCAGAAGTGGAGCTGGAAACACTGAAACTTTCTTT. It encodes CASSRSGAGNTETFF.

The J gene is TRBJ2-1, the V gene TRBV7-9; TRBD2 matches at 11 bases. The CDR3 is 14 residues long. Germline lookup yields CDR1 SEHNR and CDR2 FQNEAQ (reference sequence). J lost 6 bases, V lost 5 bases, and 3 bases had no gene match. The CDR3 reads CASSVSGGANEQFF. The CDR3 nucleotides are TGTGCCAGCAGCGTTAGCGGGGGGGCCAATGAGCAGTTCTTC.

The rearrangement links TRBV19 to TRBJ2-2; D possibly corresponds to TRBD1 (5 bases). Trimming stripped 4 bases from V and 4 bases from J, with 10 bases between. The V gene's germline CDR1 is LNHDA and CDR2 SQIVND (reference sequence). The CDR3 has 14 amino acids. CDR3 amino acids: CASSTTEFTGELFF. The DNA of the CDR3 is TGTGCCAGTAGTACGACAGAGTTCACCGGGGAGCTGTTTTTT.

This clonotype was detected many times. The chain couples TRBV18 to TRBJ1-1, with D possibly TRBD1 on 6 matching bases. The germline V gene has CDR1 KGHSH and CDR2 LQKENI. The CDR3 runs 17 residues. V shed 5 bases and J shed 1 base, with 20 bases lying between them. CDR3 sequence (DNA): TGTGCCAGCTCAGCGTTGGCGGCCAGGGGTGCGAACACTGAAGCTTTCTTT. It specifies CASSALAARGANTEAFF.

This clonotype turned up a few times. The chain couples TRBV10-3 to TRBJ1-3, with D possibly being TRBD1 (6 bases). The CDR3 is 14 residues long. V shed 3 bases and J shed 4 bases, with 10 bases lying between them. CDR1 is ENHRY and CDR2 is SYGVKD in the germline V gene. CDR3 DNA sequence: TGTGCCATCAGTGAAGCAGGGGCCGGAAACACCATATATTTT. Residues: CAISEAGAGNTIYF.